This TCR beta chain was sequenced for a study of blood T cell repertoires in COVID-19. Across the whole study: The United States, Italy and Spain provided the acute and convalescent COVID-19 samples.

This clone was observed once. Some clones are missing from TCRdb's copy, which holds only in-frame ones; the method was immunoSEQ multiplex PCR. The repertoire holds 250,000 to 300,000 clones, with approximately 83% as singletons. V lost 5 bases and J lost 4; bases outside the gene matches: 10. CDR1 is SGHTA, CDR2 FQGNSA, per germline. CDR3 length equals 17 residues. The receptor's source is a woman in her sixties or seventies with acute or convalescent COVID-19. The chain carries TRBV7-2 and TRBJ2-5; 13 nucleotides align to TRBD2. Sequenced input: peripheral blood. CDR3 sequence (DNA): TGTGCCAGCAGCACCCGCCGACTAGCGGGGGGCCGAGAGACCCAGTACTTC. Its translation: CASSTRRLAGGRETQYF. Based on the CDR3 plus reference TRBV7-2 and TRBJ2-5, the full variable domain is GAGVSQSPSNKVTEKGKDVELRCDPISGHTALYWYRQSLGQGLEFLIYFQGNSAPDKSGLPSDRFSAERTGGSVSTLTIQRTQQEDSAVYLCASSTRRLAGGRETQYFGPGTRLLVL.